The 24 T cell receptor beta chains below all came from one sample that was sequenced in a study of tumor-infiltrating lymphocytes in glioblastoma multiforme. TCRB libraries came from RNA via three nested multiplex PCR rounds. TCRdb fed the multiplex PCR reads into MiXCR, producing one record per CDR3 protein. The sample carries about 15,000 distinct CDR3 sequences, over 60% recorded once. Sequencing used brain tumor tissue. These receptor sequences come from a male donor with glioblastoma.

The chain links TRBV11-2 to TRBJ1-4, with D maybe TRBD1 (6 bases). Between the trimmed V and J ends, which lost 5 bases and 6 bases, there was a span of 16 bases. This CDR3 spans 15 amino acids. Per the germline V gene, CDR1 is SGHAT and CDR2 is FQNNGV. The CDR3 protein is CASSQPGAGDEKLFF. CDR3 nucleotides: TGTGCCAGCAGCCAACCGGGGGCGGGGGATGAAAAACTGTTTTTT.

Remarks on this clonotype: Sequence at one end of the junction differs from germline and may be a read error. The V call is TRBV6-2 or TRBV6-3, the J call TRBJ2-1; 9 positions match TRBD2. There are 16 residues in the CDR3. CDR1 is MNHEY, CDR2 SVGEGT, per germline. The CDR3 DNA follows: TGTGCCAGCTCGCGGGAGGGGGTTAGCTCCTACGATGAGCAGTTCTTC. Its translation: CASSREGVSSYDEQFF.

This clonotype was seen at least ten times. In DNA, the CDR3 is TGTGCTAGTGGTTTCACTAGCGGGGGGGCGGGCAATGAGCAGTTCTTC. Translating gives CASGFTSGGAGNEQFF. This chain joins TRBV12-5 and TRBJ2-1; the match to TRBD2 covers 13 bases. After removal of 3 bases from V and 6 bases from J, the junction contained 5 bases not matched to a gene. The CDR3 sequence is 16 residues long. The germline gives CDR1 LGHNT, CDR2 FRNRAP. The full variable domain, with the rest looked up from reference TRBV12-5 and TRBJ2-1, is DARVTQTPRHKVTEMGQEVTMRCQPILGHNTVFWYRQTMMQGLELLAYFRNRAPLDDSGMPKDRFSAEMPDATLATLKIQPSEPRDSAVYFCASGFTSGGAGNEQFFGPGTRLTVL.

The chain combines TRBV4-1 with TRBJ2-1; D not resolved. Trimming pared 7 bases from V and 10 bases from J, leaving 14 bases between. CDR3 length: 12 residues. Per the germline V gene, CDR1 is MGHRA and CDR2 is YSYEKL. The CDR3 protein is CASKRGKEEQFF. The CDR3 nucleotides are TGCGCCAGCAAGAGAGGAAAGGAGGAGCAGTTCTTC.

On this clonotype itself: Since no conserved phenylalanine or tryptophan closes the CDR3, a read error is the likely cause. The chain couples TRBV18 to TRBJ2-5, with 8 bases identical to TRBD1. CDR1 and CDR2 (germline): KGHSH, LQKENI. The CDR3 covers 15 residues. CDR3 in amino acids: CVSSTTGVGQGTQYL. The CDR3 coding sequence is TGTGTCAGCTCAACGACAGGGGTAGGGCAAGGGACCCAGTACTTA.

Concerning this clonotype itself: At one of its ends the junction is not consistent with the germline gene, which may arise from a read error. CDR3 region: CASSSTEIQYF. In DNA form, the CDR3 reads TGTGCCAGCAGCTCCACGGAGATCCAGTACTTC. The genes are TRBV11-2 and TRBJ2-5; D uncertain. In germline, CDR1 is SGHAT, CDR2 FQNNGV. CDR3 size: 11 residues.

With respect to this clonotype: The junction departs from the called germline gene at one end, perhaps through a read error. The CDR3 sequence: CASILCGTGEFEKLLF. In nucleotides, the CDR3 is TGTGCCAGCATCTTATGCGGGACAGGGGAGTTTGAAAAACTGCTTTTT. The V call is TRBV11-2, the J call TRBJ1-4; 10 bases agree with TRBD1. In germline, CDR1 is SGHAT, CDR2 FQNNGV. The CDR3 is 16 amino acids. Filled out from reference TRBV11-2 and TRBJ1-4, the complete variable domain reads EAGVAQSPRYKIIEKRQSVAFWCNPISGHATLYWYQQILGQGPKLLIQFQNNGVVDDSQLPKDRFSAERLKGVDSTLKIQPAKLEDSAVYLCASILCGTGEFEKLLFGSGTQLSVL.

This clonotype showed up just once. V usage is TRBV10-2 and J usage is TRBJ2-2; TRBD2 might be the D (7 bases). V dropped 6 bases and J dropped 5 bases, with 10 bases sitting between them. The CDR3 is 13 residues long. CDR1 is WSHSY and CDR2 is SAAADI in the germline V gene. The CDR3 sequence: CASRGGGTGELFF. DNA for the CDR3: TGCGCCAGCAGAGGGGGAGGGACCGGGGAGCTGTTTTTT.

Judged by abundance, this clonotype is medium-sized. The chain links TRBV29-1 to TRBJ1-2; D gene ambiguous. Germline V lookup: CDR1 SQVTM, CDR2 ANQGSEA. This CDR3 is built from 12 residues. V was trimmed by 3 bases and J by 2 bases, leaving 7 bases between them. This chain's CDR3 is CSVEASNYGYTF. CDR3 coding DNA: TGCAGCGTTGAGGCCAGCAACTATGGCTACACCTTC.

The chain employs TRBV29-1 and TRBJ2-7; D gene ambiguous. V dropped 6 bases and J dropped 0 bases, with 9 bases sitting between them. CDR1 is SQVTM, CDR2 ANQGSEA, per germline. The CDR3 consists of 12 residues. This CDR3 reads CSVEDFSYEQYF. The DNA for the CDR3 is TGCAGCGTCGAGGATTTCTCCTACGAGCAGTACTTC.

CDR3: CASRPLGVNQPQHF. For the CDR3, the DNA is TGTGCCAGCAGGCCACTGGGGGTTAATCAGCCCCAGCATTTT. V and J are TRBV12-3 or TRBV12-4 and TRBJ1-5; TRBD1 might be the D (5 bases). Trimming took off 6 bases at V and 4 bases at J, with 13 bases between the two ends. The CDR3 sequence is 14 residues long.

The DNA for the CDR3 is TGTGCCAGCAGCTCGGGGGGGAAGGGGGAGCAGTTCTTC. Protein product: CASSSGGKGEQFF. The J gene is TRBJ2-1, the V gene TRBV11-3, with 8 bases lining up with TRBD2. With V trimmed by 4 bases and J by 10 bases, 6 bases remained unmatched. Germline loops: CDR1 SGHNT, CDR2 YENEEA. The CDR3 runs 13 residues.

This clonotype was seen more than once but under ten times. DNA for the CDR3: TGCAGTGCTAGAGACCCGGACAGGGGGACTCGGAAAGCCGGAAACATTCAGTACTTC. Protein product: CSARDPDRGTRKAGNIQYF. The rearrangement uses TRBV20-1 and TRBJ2-4, with 10 bases fitting TRBD1. CDR3 length: 19 residues. Losses at the gene ends were 0 bases for V and 6 bases for J; bases not matched to a gene: 17. Per the germline V gene, CDR1 is DFQATT and CDR2 is SNEGSKA (reference sequence).

V usage is TRBV12-5 and J usage is TRBJ2-1; 12 positions match TRBD2. The CDR3 covers 19 residues. The V gene's germline CDR1 is LGHNT and CDR2 FRNRAP. J was trimmed by 3 bases and V by 1 base; bases with no gene match: 10. CDR3 bases: TGTGCTAGTGGTTTGGAGACTAGCGGGAGTTCCGGGTTCTACAATGAGCAGTTCTTC. It specifies CASGLETSGSSGFYNEQFF.

This clonotype was recorded at least ten times. The chain joins TRBV6-5 to TRBJ1-1; D is perhaps TRBD1 (5 bases). Germline V gene sequence: CDR1 MNHEY, CDR2 SVGAGI. The CDR3 runs 16 residues. V lost 6 bases and J lost 1, with 18 bases in between. CDR3 sequence reads: CASSYLPLGQNTEAFF. DNA of the CDR3: TGTGCCAGCAGCTACCTACCTCTAGGACAGAACACTGAAGCTTTCTTT.

This clonotype was counted ten times or more. V and J are TRBV23-1 and TRBJ1-6; a weak D match, TRBD1 (5 bases). TRBV23-1 is identified as an open reading frame with a role that is uncertain. This CDR3 contains 16 residues. The V gene lost 6 bases and the J gene lost 9 bases, with 21 bases spanning the gap. CDR3: CASRLGYGDGRSPLHF. The CDR3 DNA reads TGCGCCAGCAGGCTGGGTTATGGGGACGGACGTTCACCCCTCCACTTT.

The rearrangement joins TRBV20-1 to TRBJ1-1, with 8 bases lining up with TRBD1. Losses at the gene ends were 2 bases for V and 13 bases for J; bases not matched to a gene: 9. The CDR3 loop spans 12 amino acids. CDR1 and CDR2 from the germline V gene are DFQATT and SNEGSKA (reference sequence). The CDR3 region is CSARSQGAQVFF. CDR3 in DNA: TGCAGTGCTAGATCCCAGGGGGCACAAGTTTTCTTT.

About this clonotype itself: At one end the junction does not follow the germline gene, possibly because of a read error. The rearrangement uses TRBV11-1 and TRBJ2-3; D is ambiguous. Germline-derived CDR1 and CDR2 are SGHAT and FQDESV (reference sequence). CDR3 size: 14 residues. The CDR3: CPSSLESHTDTQCF. In DNA form, the CDR3 reads TGTCCCAGCAGCTTAGAGAGTCACACAGATACGCAGTGTTTT. Drawing the rest from reference TRBV11-1 and TRBJ2-3, the complete variable domain is EAEVAQSPRYKITEKSQAVAFWCDPISGHATLYWYRQILGQGPELLVQFQDESVVDDSQLPKDRFSAERLKGVDSTLKIQPAELGDSAMYLCPSSLESHTDTQCFGPGTRLTVL.

This clonotype was observed many times. CDR3 nucleotides: TGTGCCAGCAGCTTAGGTCTAGATCCCGGGGAGCTGTTTTTT. This encodes CASSLGLDPGELFF. The V call is TRBV11-2, the J call TRBJ2-2; D gene ambiguous. Trimming pared 1 base from V and 6 bases from J, leaving 9 bases between. The CDR3 has 14 amino acids. The germline CDR1 and CDR2 sequences are SGHAT and FQNNGV. Full variable domain (remainder filled in from reference TRBV11-2 and TRBJ2-2): EAGVAQSPRYKIIEKRQSVAFWCNPISGHATLYWYQQILGQGPKLLIQFQNNGVVDDSQLPKDRFSAERLKGVDSTLKIQPAKLEDSAVYLCASSLGLDPGELFFGEGSRLTVL.

A remark on this clonotype: One end of the junction fails to match germline, which may point to a read error. This chain uses TRBV11-2 with TRBJ1-4, with D perhaps TRBD1 (6 bases). Germline CDR1 reads SGHAT; CDR2 reads FQNNGV. The CDR3 covers 16 residues. The CDR3 DNA reads TGTGCCAGCGGCTTAGACGAGTCAGGGGAGTTTGAAAAACTGTTTTTT. It yields the protein CASGLDESGEFEKLFF.

V usage is TRBV6-2 or TRBV6-3 and J usage is TRBJ1-2; tentative D call: TRBD1 (6 bases). The V and J ends lost 3 bases and 4 bases respectively, with 15 bases between them. CDR1 is MNHEY and CDR2 is SVGEGT in the germline V gene. The CDR3 is made up of 15 amino acids. The CDR3 region is CASSYVVTGSYGYTF. CDR3 nucleotide sequence: TGTGCCAGCAGTTATGTTGTCACAGGGAGCTATGGCTACACCTTC.

This chain uses TRBV11-2 with TRBJ2-3, with 11 bases lining up with TRBD2. Per germline, CDR1 SGHAT and CDR2 FQNNGV. The CDR3 has 14 residues. The ends lost 6 bases at V and 14 bases at J; junction bases unmatched: 13. CDR3: CASSLLAGEDTWYF. Here the CDR3 DNA reads TGTGCCAGCAGTTTACTAGCGGGGGAAGATACGTGGTATTTT.

Turning to this clonotype: The junction departs from the called germline gene at one end, perhaps through a read error. J is TRBJ2-7 and V is TRBV11-2; 9 bases are shared with TRBD2. CDR1 and CDR2 from the germline V gene are SGHAT and FQNNGV. The CDR3 contains 14 residues. The DNA of the CDR3 is TGTGCCAGCCGCTTAGGCGGGAGGGTGTACGGGCAGTACTTC. The encoded protein is CASRLGGRVYGQYF.

CDR3 bases: TGTGCCAGCAGGACAGGGGGGAACTATGGCTACACCTTC. It specifies CASRTGGNYGYTF. This chain links TRBV28 with TRBJ1-2; the match to TRBD1 covers 9 bases. Germline CDR1 MDHEN, CDR2 SYDVKM. V lost 6 bases and J lost 2; bases outside the gene matches: 1. The CDR3 covers 13 residues.